This TCR beta chain is drawn from a study of identical twins. Broader study findings: The models gave estimates that fell short of the out-of-frame TCR alpha sharing seen in monozygotic twins.

Points on this clonotype: The antigen remains unidentified.

V was pared by 4 bases and J by 0 bases, with 6 bases of the junction left unmatched. The CDR3 has 17 residues. Germline V lookup: CDR1 KGHDR, CDR2 SFDVKD. In TCRdb, the 5' RACE reads were re-called with MiXCR into one record per CDR3 protein. The sample has around 1.7 million distinct CDR3 sequences, about 32% seen once; the top ten hold approximately 0.29%. The TCR originated in a newborn girl in good health. Sequenced material: cord blood. The chain links TRBV24-1 to TRBJ2-3, with 10 positions matching TRBD2. CDR3 coding DNA: TGTGCCACCAGTGAGCGTCGGACTAGCGGTAGCACAGATACGCAGTATTTT. It encodes CATSERRTSGSTDTQYF.